The 8 T cell receptor beta chains below were found in one sample sequenced in a study of metastatic and nonmetastatic thyroid tumors. With MiXCR, TCRdb reprocessed the PCR reads. The table lists about 14,000 clones, approximately 31% of them singletons. All patients were treatment-naive before thyroid surgery. Specimen: tumor tissue. These receptors all come from a female donor with papillary thyroid cancer or a benign thyroid nodule (not recorded which). Some clones in this sample may be carry-over from other donors' samples.

The rearrangement links TRBV5-1 to TRBJ1-3; D unclear. The ends were cut back, 0 bases at V and 10 bases at J, with 20 bases in the middle. This CDR3 is built from 16 residues. Germline loops: CDR1 SGHRS, CDR2 YFSETQ. The chain's CDR3 is CASSLGPPGSVGTIYF. As DNA, the CDR3 is TGCGCCAGCAGCTTGGGGCCCCCCGGCTCTGTCGGGACCATATATTTT.

This rearrangement joins TRBV18 to TRBJ1-5, with D perhaps matching TRBD1 (6 bases). The CDR3 spans 14 residues. V was cut by 0 bases and J by 3 bases, with 6 bases left in between. From germline, CDR1 is KGHSH and CDR2 LQKENI. CDR3 region: CASSPPGHNQPQHF. The CDR3 nucleotides are TGTGCCAGCTCACCACCGGGACACAATCAGCCCCAGCATTTT.

This clone has just one count. Germline and junction disagree at one end, which may indicate a read error. The V call is TRBV30, the J call TRBJ1-2, with D maybe TRBD1 (5 bases). In germline, CDR1 is GTSNPN, CDR2 SVGIG (reference sequence). CDR3 length: 14 residues. CDR3 bases: TGTGCCTGGAGTGTCGACAGCTTATACTATGTCTACACCTTC. Translation: CAWSVDSLYYVYTF.

The chain couples TRBV28 to TRBJ1-1, with D unresolved. CDR3 length: 12 residues. The V end was cut by 2 bases, the J end by 0 bases, with 1 base between. Per the germline V gene, CDR1 is MDHEN and CDR2 is SYDVKM. CDR3 DNA sequence: TGTGCCAGCAGTTTAGTGAACACTGAAGCTTTCTTT. This codes for CASSLVNTEAFF.

The sample holds a few counts of this clone. The gene calls are TRBV6-2 or TRBV6-3 and TRBJ2-2; D assignment may be TRBD1 or TRBD2 (5 bases each). The CDR3 sequence is 16 residues long. Germline assignment: CDR1 MNHEY and CDR2 SVGEGT. V lost 0 bases and J lost 2, with 10 bases in between. Here the CDR3 DNA reads TGTGCCAGCAGTTACTCGGGACGGGAAAACACCGGGGAGCTGTTTTTT. It translates to CASSYSGRENTGELFF.

This clone was found a few times. Because the CDR3's place on the DNA is in doubt, the DNA is left out and the CDR3 is given as listed by TCRdb. The rearrangement links TRBV7-5 to TRBJ2-3; the table calls TRBD2, which could not be checked here. TRBV7-5 is a pseudogene segment. The CDR3 totals 21 residues, both ends included. The CDR3 loop reads CTSVPEAPLASGVARTDTQYF.

This clone was seen repeatedly, ten times or more. The chain is built from TRBV28 and TRBJ2-1; 9 bases agree with TRBD1. V shed 7 bases, J shed 6 bases, and the junction held 7 bases outside the gene matches. Germline V gene data show CDR1 as MDHEN and CDR2 as SYDVKM. The CDR3 has 14 residues. CDR3 DNA: TGTGCCAGCATGGAACAGGGGGCCGGCAATGAGCAGTTCTTC. Amino acid sequence: CASMEQGAGNEQFF.

CDR3 sequence: CSARPWASGNNEQFF. The CDR3 region has the DNA TGCAGTGCTCGCCCCTGGGCTAGCGGAAACAATGAGCAGTTCTTC. The rearrangement joins TRBV20-1 to TRBJ2-1, with 7 positions matching TRBD2. This CDR3 spans 15 amino acids. The germline V gene has CDR1 DFQATT and CDR2 SNEGSKA (reference sequence). V was pared by 5 bases and J by 5 bases, with 12 bases of the junction left unmatched.